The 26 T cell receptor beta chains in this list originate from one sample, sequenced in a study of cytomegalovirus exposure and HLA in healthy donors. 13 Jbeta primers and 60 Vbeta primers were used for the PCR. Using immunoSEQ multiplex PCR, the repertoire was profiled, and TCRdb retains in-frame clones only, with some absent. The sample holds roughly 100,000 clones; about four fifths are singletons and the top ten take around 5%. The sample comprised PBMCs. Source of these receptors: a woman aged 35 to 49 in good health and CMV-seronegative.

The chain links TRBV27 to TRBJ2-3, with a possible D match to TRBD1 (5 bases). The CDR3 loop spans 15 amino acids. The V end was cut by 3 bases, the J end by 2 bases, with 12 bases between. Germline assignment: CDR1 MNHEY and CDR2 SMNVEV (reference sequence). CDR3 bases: TGTGCCAGCAGTTTTAGGGGTTTTTACACAGATACGCAGTATTTT. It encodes CASSFRGFYTDTQYF.

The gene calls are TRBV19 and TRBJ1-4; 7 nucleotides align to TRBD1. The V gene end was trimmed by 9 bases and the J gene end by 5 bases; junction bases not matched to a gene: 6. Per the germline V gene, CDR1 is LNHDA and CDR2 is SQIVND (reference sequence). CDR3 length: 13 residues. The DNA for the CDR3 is TGTGCCAGCCGGGACAGCCCGAATGAAAAACTGTTTTTT. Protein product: CASRDSPNEKLFF.

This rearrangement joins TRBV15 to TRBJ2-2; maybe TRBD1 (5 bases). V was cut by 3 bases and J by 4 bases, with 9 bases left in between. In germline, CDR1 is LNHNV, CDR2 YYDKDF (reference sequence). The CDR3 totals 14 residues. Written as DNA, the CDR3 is TGTGCCACCAGCAGGCCAACAGGCACCGGGGAGCTGTTTTTT. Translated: CATSRPTGTGELFF.

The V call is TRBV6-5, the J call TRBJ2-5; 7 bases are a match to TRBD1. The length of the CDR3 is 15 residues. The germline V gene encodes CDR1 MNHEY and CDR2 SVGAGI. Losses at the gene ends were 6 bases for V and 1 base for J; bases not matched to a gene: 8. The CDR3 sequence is CASSRGDSLQETQYF. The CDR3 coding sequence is TGTGCCAGCAGCAGAGGGGACAGTCTCCAAGAGACCCAGTACTTC.

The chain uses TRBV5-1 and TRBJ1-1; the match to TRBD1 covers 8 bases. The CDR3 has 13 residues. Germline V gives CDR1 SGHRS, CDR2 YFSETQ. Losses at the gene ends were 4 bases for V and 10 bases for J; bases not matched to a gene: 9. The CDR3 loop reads CASSDRQGIAAFF. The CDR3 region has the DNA TGCGCCAGCAGCGACCGACAGGGGATCGCAGCTTTCTTT.

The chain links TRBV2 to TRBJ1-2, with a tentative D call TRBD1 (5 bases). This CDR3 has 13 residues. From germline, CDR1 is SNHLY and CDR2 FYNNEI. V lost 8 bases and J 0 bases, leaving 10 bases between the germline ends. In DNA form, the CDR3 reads TGTGCCAGCCAGGGACTCACTAACTATGGCTACACCTTC. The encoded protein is CASQGLTNYGYTF.

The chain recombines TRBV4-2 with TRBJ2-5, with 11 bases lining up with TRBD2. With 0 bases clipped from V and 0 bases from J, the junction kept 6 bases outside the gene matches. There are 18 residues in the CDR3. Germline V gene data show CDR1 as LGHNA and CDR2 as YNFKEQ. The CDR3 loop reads CASSQDPLAGGHQETQYF. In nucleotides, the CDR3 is TGTGCCAGCAGCCAAGACCCCCTAGCGGGGGGCCACCAAGAGACCCAGTACTTC.

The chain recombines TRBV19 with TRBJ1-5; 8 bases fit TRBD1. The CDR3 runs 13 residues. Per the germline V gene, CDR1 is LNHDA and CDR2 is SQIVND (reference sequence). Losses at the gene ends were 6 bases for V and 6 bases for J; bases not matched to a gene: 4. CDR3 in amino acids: CASRDRVSQPQHF. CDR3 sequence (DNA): TGTGCCAGTAGGGACAGGGTAAGTCAGCCCCAGCATTTT.

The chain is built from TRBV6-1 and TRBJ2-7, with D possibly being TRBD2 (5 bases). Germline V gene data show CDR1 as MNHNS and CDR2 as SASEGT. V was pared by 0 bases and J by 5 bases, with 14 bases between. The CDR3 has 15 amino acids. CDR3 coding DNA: TGTGCCAGCAGTGAAGCGCGAGGGATAAGCGACGAGCAGTACTTC. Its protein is CASSEARGISDEQYF.

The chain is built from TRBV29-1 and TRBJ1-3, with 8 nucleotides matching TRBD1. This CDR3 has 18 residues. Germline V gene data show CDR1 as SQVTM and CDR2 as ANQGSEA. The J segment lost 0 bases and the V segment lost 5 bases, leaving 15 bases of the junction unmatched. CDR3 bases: TGCAGCGTTCGGTACAGGGGGTTCCGGAGAAACTCTGGAAACACCATATATTTT. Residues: CSVRYRGFRRNSGNTIYF.

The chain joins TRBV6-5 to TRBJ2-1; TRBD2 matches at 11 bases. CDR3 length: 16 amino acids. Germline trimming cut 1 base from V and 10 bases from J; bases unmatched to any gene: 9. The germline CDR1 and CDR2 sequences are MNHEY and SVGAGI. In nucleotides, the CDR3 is TGTGCCAGCAGTTACTGGGATAGCGGGGGGGCAGGGGAGCAGTTCTTC. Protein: CASSYWDSGGAGEQFF.

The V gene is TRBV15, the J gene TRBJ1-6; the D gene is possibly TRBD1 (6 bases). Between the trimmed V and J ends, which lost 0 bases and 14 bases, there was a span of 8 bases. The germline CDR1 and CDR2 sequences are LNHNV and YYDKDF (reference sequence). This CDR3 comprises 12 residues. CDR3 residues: CATSRDGQTLHF. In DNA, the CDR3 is TGTGCCACCAGCAGAGACGGACAGACCCTCCACTTT.

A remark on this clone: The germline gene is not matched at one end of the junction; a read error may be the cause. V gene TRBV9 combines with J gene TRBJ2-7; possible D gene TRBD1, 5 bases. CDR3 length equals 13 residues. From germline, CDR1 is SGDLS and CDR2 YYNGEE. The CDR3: CTSSATGSYEQYF. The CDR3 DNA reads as TGTACCAGCAGCGCAACAGGCTCCTACGAGCAGTACTTC.

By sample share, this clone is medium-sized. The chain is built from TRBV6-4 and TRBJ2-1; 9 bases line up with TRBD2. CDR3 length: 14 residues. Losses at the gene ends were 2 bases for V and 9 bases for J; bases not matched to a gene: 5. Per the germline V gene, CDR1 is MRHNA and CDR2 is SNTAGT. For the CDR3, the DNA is TGTGCCAGCAGTGACGCTAGCGGGGAGGGTGAGCAGTTCTTC. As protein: CASSDASGEGEQFF.

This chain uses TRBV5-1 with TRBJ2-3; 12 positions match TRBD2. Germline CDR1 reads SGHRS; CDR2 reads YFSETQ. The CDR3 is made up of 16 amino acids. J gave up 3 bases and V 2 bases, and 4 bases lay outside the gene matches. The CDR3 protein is CASSFGLAGRTDTQYF. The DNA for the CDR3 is TGCGCCAGCAGCTTCGGACTAGCGGGGAGGACAGATACGCAGTATTTT.

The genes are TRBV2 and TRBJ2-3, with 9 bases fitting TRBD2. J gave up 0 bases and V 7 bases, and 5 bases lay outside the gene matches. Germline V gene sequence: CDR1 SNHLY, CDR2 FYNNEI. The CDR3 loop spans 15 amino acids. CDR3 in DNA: TGTGCCAGCATTAGAGCGGGGGGCAGCACAGATACGCAGTATTTT. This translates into CASIRAGGSTDTQYF.

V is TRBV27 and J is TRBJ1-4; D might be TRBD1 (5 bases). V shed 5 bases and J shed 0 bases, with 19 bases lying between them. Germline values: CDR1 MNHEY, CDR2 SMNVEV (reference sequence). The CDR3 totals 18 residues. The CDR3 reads CASSLWGGRLATNEKLFF. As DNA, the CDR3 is TGTGCCAGCAGTCTATGGGGGGGTCGGTTAGCAACTAATGAAAAACTGTTTTTT. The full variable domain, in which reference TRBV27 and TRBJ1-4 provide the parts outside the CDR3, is EAQVTQNPRYLITVTGKKLTVTCSQNMNHEYMSWYRQDPGLGLRQIYYSMNVEVTDKGDVPEGYKVSRKEKRNFPLILESPSPNQTSLYFCASSLWGGRLATNEKLFFGSGTQLSVL.

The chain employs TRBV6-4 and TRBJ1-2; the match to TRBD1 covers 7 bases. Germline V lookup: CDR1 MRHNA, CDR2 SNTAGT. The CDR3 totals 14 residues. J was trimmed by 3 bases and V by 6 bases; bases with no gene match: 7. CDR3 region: CASRMTGSDYGYTF. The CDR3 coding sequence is TGTGCCAGCAGGATGACAGGGAGTGACTATGGCTACACCTTC.

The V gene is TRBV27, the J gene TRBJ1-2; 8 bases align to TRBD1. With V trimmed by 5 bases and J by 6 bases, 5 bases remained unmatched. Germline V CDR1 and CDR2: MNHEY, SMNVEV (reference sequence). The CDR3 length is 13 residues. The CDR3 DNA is TGTGCCAGCAGTCCCCGGACAGGGCATGGCTACACCTTC. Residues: CASSPRTGHGYTF.

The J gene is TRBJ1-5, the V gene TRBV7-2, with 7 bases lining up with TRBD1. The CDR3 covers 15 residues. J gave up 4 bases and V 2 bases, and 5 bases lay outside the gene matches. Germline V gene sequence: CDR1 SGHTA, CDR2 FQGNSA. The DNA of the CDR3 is TGTGCCAGCAGCTTATTCCGGGACAGTAATCAGCCCCAGCATTTT. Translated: CASSLFRDSNQPQHF.

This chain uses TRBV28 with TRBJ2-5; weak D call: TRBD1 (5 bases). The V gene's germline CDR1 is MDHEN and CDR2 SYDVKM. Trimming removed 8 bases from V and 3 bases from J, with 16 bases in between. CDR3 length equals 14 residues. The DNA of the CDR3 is TGTGCCAGCCTCCAAAGGGGCACGGAAGAGACCCAGTACTTC. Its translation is CASLQRGTEETQYF.

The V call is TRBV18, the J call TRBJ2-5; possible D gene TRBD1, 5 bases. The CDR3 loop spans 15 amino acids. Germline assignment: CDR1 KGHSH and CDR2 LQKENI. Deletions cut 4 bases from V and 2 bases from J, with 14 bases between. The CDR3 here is CASSLTRQSQETQYF. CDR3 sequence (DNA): TGTGCCAGCTCACTGACCCGACAGTCTCAAGAGACCCAGTACTTC.

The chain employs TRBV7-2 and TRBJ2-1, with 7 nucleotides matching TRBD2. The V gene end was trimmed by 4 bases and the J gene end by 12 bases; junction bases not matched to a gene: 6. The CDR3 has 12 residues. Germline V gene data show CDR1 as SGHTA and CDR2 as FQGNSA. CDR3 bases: TGTGCCAGCAGCTGGAATACGGGGGGGCAGTTCTTC. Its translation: CASSWNTGGQFF.

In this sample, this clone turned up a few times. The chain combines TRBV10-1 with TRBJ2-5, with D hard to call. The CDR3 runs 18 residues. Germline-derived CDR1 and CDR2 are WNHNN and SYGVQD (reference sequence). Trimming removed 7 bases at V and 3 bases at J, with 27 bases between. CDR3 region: CASNRHLGSIRQEETQYF. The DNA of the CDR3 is TGCGCCAGCAATAGGCACCTGGGTTCTATAAGGCAGGAAGAGACCCAGTACTTC.

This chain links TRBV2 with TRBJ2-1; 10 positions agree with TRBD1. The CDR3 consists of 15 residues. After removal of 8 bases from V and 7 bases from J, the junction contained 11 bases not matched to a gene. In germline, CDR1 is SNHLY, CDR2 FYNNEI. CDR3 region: CASYPGTGAKNEQFF. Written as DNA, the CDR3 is TGTGCCAGCTACCCTGGGACAGGGGCCAAAAATGAGCAGTTCTTC.

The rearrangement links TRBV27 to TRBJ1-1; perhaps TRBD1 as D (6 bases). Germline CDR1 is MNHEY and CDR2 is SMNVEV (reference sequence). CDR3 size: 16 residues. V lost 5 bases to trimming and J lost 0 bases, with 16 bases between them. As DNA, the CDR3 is TGTGCCAGCAGTCCCTGGCCGACAGGAATGAACACTGAAGCTTTCTTT. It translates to CASSPWPTGMNTEAFF.